The 3 T cell receptor beta chains below were found in one sample sequenced in a study of Ad26.COV2.S vaccination and SARS-CoV-2 variants. Treatment of the sample: about 20 received Ad26.COV2.S at low or high dose, single or two shots; five or six received placebo; per-sample allocation not given. On day 63 after the first injection, vaccine and placebo recipients gave samples. Some clones are missing from TCRdb's copy, which holds only in-frame ones; the method was immunoSEQ multiplex PCR. The profile shows 240,000 or so clones, 70% to 90% of them singletons. The sample was peripheral blood, taken in a trial of Ad26.COV2.S vaccine versus placebo. These receptor sequences come from a person between 18 and 65 years old who received the Ad26.COV2.S COVID-19 vaccine or a placebo.

This rearrangement joins TRBV2 to TRBJ2-3; no clear D. In germline, CDR1 is SNHLY, CDR2 FYNNEI. This CDR3 is 13 amino acids long. V was pared by 6 bases and J by 6 bases, with 13 bases between. The CDR3 DNA reads as TGTGCCAGCAGGCCCTGGAATGGGGATACGCAGTATTTT. Translated, it gives CASRPWNGDTQYF.

The V gene is TRBV30, the J gene TRBJ2-7, with D uncertain. The CDR3 has 12 residues. In germline, CDR1 is GTSNPN, CDR2 SVGIG (reference sequence). V was trimmed by 2 bases and J by 3 bases, leaving 8 bases between them. CDR3 residues: CAWSRPGYEQYF. The CDR3 DNA reads as TGTGCCTGGAGTAGGCCAGGCTACGAGCAGTACTTC.

This sequence joins TRBV5-1 and TRBJ2-6; TRBD1 matches at 8 bases. Per the germline V gene, CDR1 is SGHRS and CDR2 is YFSETQ. The CDR3 runs to 17 residues. The V segment lost 3 bases and the J segment 2 bases; nucleotides outside the gene matches: 7. CDR3 DNA: TGCGCCAGCAGCTCAGGACAGGGCTCCCCTGGGGCCAACGTCCTGACTTTC. Amino acid sequence: CASSSGQGSPGANVLTF.